The 14 T cell receptor beta chains reported below all come from one sample, sequenced in a study of monozygotic twins with inflammatory bowel disease. TCRdb re-called the 5' RACE reads; every CDR3 protein appears as one record, without DNA. The sample table includes some 89,000 distinct CDR3 sequences. Sequenced: blood. Receptor source: a human donor with ulcerative colitis or Crohn's disease, or a healthy co-twin of an affected twin (not recorded which).

V usage is TRBV27 and J usage is TRBJ1-6; absent DNA, TCRdb's TRBD1 call cannot be checked. The length of the CDR3 is 15 residues. CDR1 MNHEY and CDR2 SMNVEV come from the germline V gene (reference sequence). CDR3 protein: CASSLSGGGNSPLHF.

The V call is TRBV29-1, the J call TRBJ2-1. This CDR3 has 13 amino acids. Per the germline V gene, CDR1 is SQVTM and CDR2 is ANQGSEA. CDR3: CSVEFGSYNEQFF.

This chain's CDR3 is CASNRQGRSYNEQFF. This chain connects TRBV19 to TRBJ2-1; TCRdb lists TRBD1, though no DNA is available to test this call. Looked up from germline, CDR1 is LNHDA and CDR2 is SQIVND (reference sequence). This CDR3 has 15 amino acids.

This chain uses TRBV5-1 with TRBJ1-6; TCRdb names TRBD1, which stays unverified in the absence of DNA. The CDR3 runs to 14 residues. The V gene's germline CDR1 is SGHRS and CDR2 YFSETQ. CDR3 sequence: CASSPGTPNSPLHF.

V usage is TRBV11-2 and J usage is TRBJ2-7; lacking DNA, the TRBD1 call made by TCRdb goes unchecked. Germline-derived CDR1 and CDR2 are SGHAT and FQNNGV. There are 14 residues in the CDR3. The CDR3: CASSLEGAARMRYF.

This chain links TRBV6-5 with TRBJ1-2. CDR3 size: 15 residues. The germline CDR1 and CDR2 sequences are MNHEY and SVGAGI. CDR3 in amino acids: CASSSKDVNNYGYTF.

J is TRBJ1-3 and V is TRBV6-1; TCRdb lists TRBD1, though no DNA is available to test this call. There are 14 residues in the CDR3. Germline CDR1 is MNHNS and CDR2 is SASEGT. The CDR3 protein is CASKETVRVNTIYF.

V and J are TRBV11-2 and TRBJ1-2. The CDR3 has 13 amino acids. The germline V gene encodes CDR1 SGHAT and CDR2 FQNNGV. The CDR3: CASSLGMRYGYTF.

This rearrangement joins TRBV5-1 to TRBJ2-7; the TRBD2 assignment by TCRdb is unverifiable without DNA. There are 14 residues in the CDR3. Germline values: CDR1 SGHRS, CDR2 YFSETQ. The CDR3 here is CASSFGGGSYEQYF.

This chain joins TRBV15 and TRBJ2-7; as DNA is missing, the TRBD1 call by TCRdb cannot be tested. The CDR3 has 13 amino acids. Germline values: CDR1 LNHNV, CDR2 YYDKDF (reference sequence). CDR3 amino acids: CATSRDRSRRQYF.

The rearrangement uses TRBV4-1 and TRBJ2-1; TCRdb proposes TRBD2, but this gene call is untestable without DNA. The CDR3 runs 18 residues. Germline CDR1 reads MGHRA; CDR2 reads YSYEKL. The CDR3 is CASSQDYSGGSSYNEQFF.

This chain connects TRBV19 to TRBJ2-7. Germline V lookup: CDR1 LNHDA, CDR2 SQIVND (reference sequence). The CDR3 has 15 residues. CDR3 protein: CASSIELGVGYEQYF.

The chain couples TRBV5-1 to TRBJ2-3. Per the germline V gene, CDR1 is SGHRS and CDR2 is YFSETQ. The CDR3 totals 14 residues. CDR3 protein: CASSFAWGTDTQYF.

V is TRBV15 and J is TRBJ2-1; without DNA, the TCRdb call of TRBD1 cannot be checked. The CDR3 runs 14 residues. Germline CDR1 and CDR2: LNHNV and YYDKDF (reference sequence). CDR3 sequence: CATDRQGRYNEQFF.